This entry features one TCR beta chain sequence. Antigen: not known. The data stem from a study of cytomegalovirus exposure and HLA in healthy donors. Study-wide results and caveats: Most observed TCR sequences were rare, whereas some public TCRs were detected in many donors. Later analysis reportedly placed an Asian-associated ancestry cluster below the roughly 680-donor mean in N-insertions.

Amplification used 60 Vbeta primers and 13 Jbeta primers. TCRdb's copy holds only in-frame clones and misses some; the assay was immunoSEQ multiplex PCR. There are roughly 130,000 clones in the sample; 80% occur only once, and 1% lies in the top ten. Healthy bone marrow donors made up the donor group. Germline loops: CDR1 SEHNR, CDR2 FQNEAQ (reference sequence). V lost 5 bases to trimming and J lost 8 bases, with 12 bases between them. CDR3 length: 13 residues. The rearrangement joins TRBV7-9 to TRBJ1-4; maybe TRBD1 (5 bases). The source of this sequence is a man in his forties in good health and CMV-seronegative. The sequencing input was PBMCs. CDR3: CASSTPRGEKLFF. The CDR3 DNA sequence: TGTGCCAGCAGCACCCCACGGGGGGAAAAACTGTTTTTT. The whole variable domain, remainder taken from reference TRBV7-9 and TRBJ1-4, is DTGVSQNPRHKITKRGQNVTFRCDPISEHNRLYWYRQTLGQGPEFLTYFQNEAQLEKSRLLSDRFSAERPKGSFSTLEIQRTEQGDSAMYLCASSTPRGEKLFFGSGTQLSVL.